This T cell receptor (beta chain) was sequenced in a study of control samples from healthy donors and cancer patients. This CDR3 comprises 14 residues. Between the trimmed V and J ends, which lost 0 bases and 5 bases, there was a span of 8 bases. Germline loops: CDR1 LGHDT, CDR2 YNNKEL (reference sequence). Sequenced by immunoSEQ multiplex PCR; TCRdb stores in-frame clones only, minus some. The sample carries 100,000 to 150,000 clones, around 92% recorded once. J is TRBJ1-5 and V is TRBV3-1 (or the pseudogene TRBV3-2); no clear D gene. The sequence was obtained from an elderly man with head and neck cancer. The sequenced material came from PBMCs. The CDR3: CASSQDRQHQPQHF. In DNA form, the CDR3 reads TGTGCCAGCAGCCAAGACAGGCAGCATCAGCCCCAGCATTTT.